The 18 T cell receptor beta chains listed next were all sequenced from one sample in a study of T cells after yellow fever vaccination. TCRdb itself ran the 5' RACE reads through MiXCR, one entry per CDR3 protein. The sample has about 340,000 distinct CDR3 sequences, around 3.9% seen once. The material sequenced was PBMCs, taken 5 days after the yellow fever booster vaccination. These receptors originate from a man younger than 30 who received the YFV17D yellow fever vaccine.

This clonotype was detected a few times. The rearrangement joins TRBV7-9 to TRBJ1-5; no firm D call. The V gene lost 5 bases and the J gene lost 6 bases, with 17 bases spanning the gap. This CDR3 has 15 amino acids. Per the germline V gene, CDR1 is SEHNR and CDR2 is FQNEAQ (reference sequence). CDR3 in DNA: TGTGCCAGCAGCCCCGTGGGTGGTTCTAGTCAGCCCCAGCATTTT. Protein: CASSPVGGSSQPQHF.

The CDR3 loop is CASSQEEGLNSPLHF. The CDR3 DNA reads as TGCGCCAGCAGCCAAGAGGAGGGTCTTAATTCACCCCTCCACTTT. V usage is TRBV4-3 and J usage is TRBJ1-6; D gene uncertain. V lost 0 bases and J lost 6, with 9 bases in between. The CDR3 consists of 15 residues. Per the germline V gene, CDR1 is LGHNA and CDR2 is YSLEER.

This clonotype was seen at least ten times. The chain joins TRBV2 to TRBJ2-5; no firm D call. The CDR3 is 11 residues long. Germline loops: CDR1 SNHLY, CDR2 FYNNEI. The ends were cut back, 7 bases at V and 2 bases at J, with 5 bases in the middle. CDR3 nucleotides: TGTGCCAGCATGAGGCAAGAGACCCAGTACTTC. Protein product: CASMRQETQYF.

This clonotype was counted only a few times. The V gene is TRBV29-1, the J gene TRBJ2-7; 8 positions match TRBD1. This CDR3 spans 13 amino acids. Germline CDR1 and CDR2: SQVTM and ANQGSEA. V lost 7 bases, J lost 2 bases, and 7 bases stayed unmatched. The CDR3 DNA follows: TGCAGCGCGCAGGACAGGGCTACCTACGAGCAGTACTTC. Its translation is CSAQDRATYEQYF.

The chain employs TRBV29-1 and TRBJ2-3; D is uncertain. CDR3 length equals 13 residues. Germline loops: CDR1 SQVTM, CDR2 ANQGSEA. The V and J ends lost 7 bases and 0 bases respectively, with 11 bases between them. This CDR3 is CSGFDWSTDTQYF. DNA of the CDR3: TGCAGCGGGTTTGATTGGAGCACAGATACGCAGTATTTT.

The chain links TRBV6-5 to TRBJ2-1; 10 bases map to TRBD2. The V gene's germline CDR1 is MNHEY and CDR2 SVGAGI. With 4 bases clipped from V and 7 bases from J, the junction kept 7 bases outside the gene matches. This CDR3 contains 15 residues. The CDR3 DNA reads as TGTGCCAGCAGTTTACAAGCGGGGGGGCCAAATGAGCAGTTCTTC. Protein: CASSLQAGGPNEQFF.

This clonotype was counted between two and nine times. The chain has TRBV15 and TRBJ2-2; D unclear. The CDR3 contains 17 residues. The germline gives CDR1 LNHNV, CDR2 YYDKDF (reference sequence). The V end lost 0 bases, the J end lost 0 bases, and 11 bases lay between the germline ends. In nucleotides, the CDR3 is TGTGCCACCAGCAGAGATCGCGCCCGGACGAACACCGGGGAGCTGTTTTTT. This codes for CATSRDRARTNTGELFF.

This clonotype was picked up a small number of times. The chain has TRBV4-2 and TRBJ2-3; 11 bases align to TRBD2. With 2 bases clipped from V and 1 base from J, the junction kept 2 bases outside the gene matches. The CDR3 is made up of 16 amino acids. Germline V gives CDR1 LGHNA, CDR2 YNFKEQ. This CDR3 reads CASSQPTSGGTDTQYF. For the CDR3, the DNA is TGTGCCAGCAGCCAACCGACTAGCGGGGGCACAGATACGCAGTATTTT.

Ten or more counts support this clonotype. The chain carries TRBV20-1 and TRBJ2-7; 11 bases match TRBD2. The length of the CDR3 is 17 residues. Germline CDR1 reads DFQATT; CDR2 reads SNEGSKA (reference sequence). J was trimmed by 0 bases and V by 5 bases; bases with no gene match: 12. CDR3 nucleotides: TGCAGTGCTGGAAGCCTAGCGGGGGGACTCAGCTCCTACGAGCAGTACTTC. Translating it yields CSAGSLAGGLSSYEQYF.

The genes are TRBV4-2 and TRBJ2-2; D gene unclear. Per germline, CDR1 LGHNA and CDR2 YNFKEQ. Trimming removed 0 bases from V and 2 bases from J, with 10 bases in between. This CDR3 is 16 amino acids long. In nucleotides, the CDR3 is TGTGCCAGCAGCCAAGAAGAGTGGGCTAACACCGGGGAGCTGTTTTTT. Encoded protein: CASSQEEWANTGELFF.

The chain has TRBV6-5 and TRBJ2-1, with no clear D. Trimming stripped 2 bases from V and 10 bases from J, with 18 bases between. Germline assignment: CDR1 MNHEY and CDR2 SVGAGI. The CDR3 is 15 residues long. The CDR3 spells CASSYRQLLGGEQFF. DNA for the CDR3: TGTGCCAGCAGTTACCGCCAACTCCTCGGTGGGGAGCAGTTCTTC.

This clonotype came up many times. The rearrangement links TRBV25-1 to TRBJ1-6; no firm D call. V lost 3 bases and J lost 5, with 5 bases in between. Germline assignment: CDR1 MGHDK and CDR2 SYGVNS. This CDR3 comprises 13 residues. DNA of the CDR3: TGTGCCAGCAGTGAGCAGGATAATTCACCCCTCCACTTT. Translated, it gives CASSEQDNSPLHF. Looking up the rest from reference TRBV25-1 and TRBJ1-6 gives the full variable domain: EADIYQTPRYLVIGTGKKITLECSQTMGHDKMYWYQQDPGMELHLIHYSYGVNSTEKGDLSSESTVSRIRTEHFPLTLESARPSHTSQYLCASSEQDNSPLHFGNGTRLTVT.

This clonotype has just a few counts. This rearrangement joins TRBV5-5 to TRBJ1-5, with D tentatively TRBD1 (6 bases). V gave up 0 bases and J gave up 2 bases, with 12 bases separating them. This CDR3 spans 16 amino acids. Germline CDR1 is SGHKS and CDR2 is YYEKEE (reference sequence). This chain's CDR3 is CASSLEGVYGNQPQHF. The CDR3 DNA reads as TGTGCCAGCAGCTTGGAGGGGGTTTACGGCAATCAGCCCCAGCATTTT.

There are many counts of this clonotype. The gene calls are TRBV6-5 and TRBJ1-2; the D is unclear. The CDR3 has 11 amino acids. CDR1 and CDR2 (germline): MNHEY, SVGAGI. V was trimmed by 3 bases and J by 7 bases, leaving 6 bases between them. In nucleotides, the CDR3 is TGTGCCAGCAGTTATCGGGGTGGCTACACCTTC. It yields the protein CASSYRGGYTF.

This clonotype was picked up a small number of times. The V call is TRBV20-1, the J call TRBJ2-6; TRBD2 matches at 11 bases. The CDR3 is 17 residues long. Germline values: CDR1 DFQATT, CDR2 SNEGSKA (reference sequence). J was trimmed by 4 bases and V by 3 bases; bases with no gene match: 8. Here the CDR3 reads CSASKRTSGRGANVLTF. The CDR3 coding sequence is TGCAGTGCTAGCAAGAGGACTAGCGGGCGGGGGGCCAACGTCCTGACTTTC.

This clonotype was seen more than once but under ten times. The chain links TRBV4-3 to TRBJ2-7; TRBD1 aligns across 7 bases. The CDR3 is 16 residues long. Trimming cost V 1 base and J 1 base; bases outside gene matches: 7. Germline V lookup: CDR1 LGHNA, CDR2 YSLEER. This CDR3 is CASSQGITGQSYEQYF. The DNA of the CDR3 is TGCGCCAGCAGCCAAGGAATAACGGGACAGTCCTACGAGCAGTACTTC.

This clonotype occurred many times. The gene calls are TRBV9 and TRBJ2-3, with D possibly TRBD1 on 5 matching bases. CDR1 SGDLS and CDR2 YYNGEE come from the germline V gene. V was clipped by 0 bases and J by 0 bases, with 11 bases between them. This CDR3 is 16 amino acids long. The CDR3 DNA follows: TGTGCCAGCAGCGTAGAGACAGCTCTCAGCACAGATACGCAGTATTTT. It specifies CASSVETALSTDTQYF.

This clonotype was counted many times. The chain uses TRBV7-3 and TRBJ2-5; 15 bases line up with TRBD2. J gave up 5 bases and V 5 bases, and 9 bases lay outside the gene matches. Germline assignment: CDR1 SGHTA and CDR2 FQGTGA. CDR3 length: 17 amino acids. DNA for the CDR3: TGTGCCAGCAGCCGAATAGGGACTAGCGGGGGGAGGGAGACCCAGTACTTC. This translates into CASSRIGTSGGRETQYF. The full variable domain, rest sourced from reference TRBV7-3 and TRBJ2-5, is GAGVSQTPSNKVTEKGKYVELRCDPISGHTALYWYRQSLGQGPEFLIYFQGTGAADDSGLPNDRFFAVRPEGSVSTLKIQRTERGDSAVYLCASSRIGTSGGRETQYFGPGTRLLVL.